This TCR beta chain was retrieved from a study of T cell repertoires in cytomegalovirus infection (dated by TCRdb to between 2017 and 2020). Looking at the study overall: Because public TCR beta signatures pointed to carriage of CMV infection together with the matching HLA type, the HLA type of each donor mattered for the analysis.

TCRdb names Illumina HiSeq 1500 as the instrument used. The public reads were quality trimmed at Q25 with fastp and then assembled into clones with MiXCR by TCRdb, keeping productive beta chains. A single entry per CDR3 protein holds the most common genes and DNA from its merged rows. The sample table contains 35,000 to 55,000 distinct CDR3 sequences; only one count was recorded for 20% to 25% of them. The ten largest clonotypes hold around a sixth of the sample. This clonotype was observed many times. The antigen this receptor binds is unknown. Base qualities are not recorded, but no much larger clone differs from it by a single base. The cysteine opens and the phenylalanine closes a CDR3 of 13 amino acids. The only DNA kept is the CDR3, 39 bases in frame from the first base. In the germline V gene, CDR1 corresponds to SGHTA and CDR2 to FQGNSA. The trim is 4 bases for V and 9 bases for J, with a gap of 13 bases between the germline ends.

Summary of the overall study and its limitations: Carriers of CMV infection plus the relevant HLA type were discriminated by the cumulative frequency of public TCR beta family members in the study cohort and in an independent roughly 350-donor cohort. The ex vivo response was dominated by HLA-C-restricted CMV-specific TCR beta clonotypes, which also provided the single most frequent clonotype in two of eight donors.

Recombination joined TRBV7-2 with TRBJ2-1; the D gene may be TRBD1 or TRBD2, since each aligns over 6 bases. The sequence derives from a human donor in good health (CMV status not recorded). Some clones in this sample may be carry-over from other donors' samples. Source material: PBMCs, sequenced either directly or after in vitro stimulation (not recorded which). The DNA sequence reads TGTGCCAGCAGCTCTAGACTAGGGGGTGAGCAGTTCTTC. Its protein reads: CASSSRLGGEQFF.